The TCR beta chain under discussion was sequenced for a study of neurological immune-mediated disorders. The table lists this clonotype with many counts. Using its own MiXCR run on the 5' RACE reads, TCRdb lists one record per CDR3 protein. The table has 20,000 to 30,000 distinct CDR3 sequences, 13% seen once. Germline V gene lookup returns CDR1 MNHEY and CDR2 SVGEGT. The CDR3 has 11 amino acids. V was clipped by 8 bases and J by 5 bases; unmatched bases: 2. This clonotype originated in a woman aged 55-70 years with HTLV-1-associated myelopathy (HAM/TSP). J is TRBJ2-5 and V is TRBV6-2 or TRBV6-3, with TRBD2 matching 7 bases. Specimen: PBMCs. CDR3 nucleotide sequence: TGTGCCAGCGCTAGCGGTGAGACCCAGTACTTC. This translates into CASASGETQYF.